This paragraph covers one T cell receptor (beta chain) sequence. Its target is unknown. V lost 5 bases and J lost 4, with 8 bases in between. This CDR3 region has 12 residues. CDR1 is SEHNR, CDR2 FQNEAQ, per germline (reference sequence). This entry belongs to a study of T cells in Graves' hyperthyroidism and ophthalmopathy. Amplified TCR beta CDR3 regions came from RNA transcripts. The TCR CDR3 first-round RT-PCR relied on the HTBI primer set. TCRdb re-derived calls from the multiplex PCR reads in MiXCR, one entry per CDR3 protein. The table records about 98,000 distinct CDR3 sequences, approximately 39% of them present only once. Findings and limits, study-wide: Before onset, ophthalmopathy was predicted by the model a median roughly six months earlier.

Exclusion followed for patients with uncontrolled infection, other autoimmune disease, pregnancy or lactation. The source material was peripheral blood or thyroid tissue (not recorded which). The source of this sequence is a woman aged 25 to 45 with Graves' hyperthyroidism. This chain joins TRBV7-9 and TRBJ2-5; D might be TRBD2 (6 bases). The CDR3 nucleotides are TGTGCCAGCAGCCGGAGGGGAGAGACCCAGTACTTC. Translated: CASSRRGETQYF.